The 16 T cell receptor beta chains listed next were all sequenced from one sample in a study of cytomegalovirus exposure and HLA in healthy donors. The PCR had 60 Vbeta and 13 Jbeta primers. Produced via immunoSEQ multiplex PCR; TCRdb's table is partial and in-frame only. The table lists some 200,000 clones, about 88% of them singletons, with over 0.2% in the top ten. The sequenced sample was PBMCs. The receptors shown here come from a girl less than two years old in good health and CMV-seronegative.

Written as DNA, the CDR3 is TGCGCCAGCAGCCAAGGGTTCAGCGGTGCATCCTACGAGCAGTACTTC. Its translation is CASSQGFSGASYEQYF. The genes are TRBV4-3 and TRBJ2-7, with D perhaps matching TRBD2 (5 bases). The CDR3 extends over 16 amino acids. Trimming removed 1 base from V and 1 base from J, with 14 bases in between. Germline CDR1 is LGHNA and CDR2 is YSLEER.

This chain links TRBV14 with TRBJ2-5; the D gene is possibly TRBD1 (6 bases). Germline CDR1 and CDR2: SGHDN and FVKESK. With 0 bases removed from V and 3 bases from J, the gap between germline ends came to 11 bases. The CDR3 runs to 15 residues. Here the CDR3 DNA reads TGTGCCAGCAGCCAAGAAGATGACAGGAAAGAGACCCAGTACTTC. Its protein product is CASSQEDDRKETQYF.

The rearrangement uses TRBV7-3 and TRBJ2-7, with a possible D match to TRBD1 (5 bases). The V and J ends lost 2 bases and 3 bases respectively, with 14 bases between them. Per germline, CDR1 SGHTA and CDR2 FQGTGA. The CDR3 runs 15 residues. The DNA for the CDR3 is TGTGCCAGCAGCTTACGTCCAGGGAAGGACTACGAGCAGTACTTC. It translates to CASSLRPGKDYEQYF.

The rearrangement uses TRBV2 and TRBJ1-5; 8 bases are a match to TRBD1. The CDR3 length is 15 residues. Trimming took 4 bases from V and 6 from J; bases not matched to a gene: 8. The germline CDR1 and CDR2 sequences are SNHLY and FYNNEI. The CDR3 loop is CASSGAGGLGQPQHF. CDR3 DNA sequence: TGTGCCAGCAGTGGAGCAGGGGGCTTAGGTCAGCCCCAGCATTTT.

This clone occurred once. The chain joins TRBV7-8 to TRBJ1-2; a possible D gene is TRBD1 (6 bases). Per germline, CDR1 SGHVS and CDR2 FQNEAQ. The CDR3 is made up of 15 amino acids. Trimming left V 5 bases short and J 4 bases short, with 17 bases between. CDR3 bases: TGTGCCAGCAGCCCTCGGACAGTAAAGCTCTATGGCTACACCTTC. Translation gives CASSPRTVKLYGYTF. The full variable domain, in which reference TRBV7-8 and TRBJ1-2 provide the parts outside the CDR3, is GAGVSQSPRYKVAKRGQDVALRCDPISGHVSLFWYQQALGQGPEFLTYFQNEAQLDKSGLPSDRFFAERPEGSVSTLKIQRTQQEDSAVYLCASSPRTVKLYGYTFGSGTRLTVV.

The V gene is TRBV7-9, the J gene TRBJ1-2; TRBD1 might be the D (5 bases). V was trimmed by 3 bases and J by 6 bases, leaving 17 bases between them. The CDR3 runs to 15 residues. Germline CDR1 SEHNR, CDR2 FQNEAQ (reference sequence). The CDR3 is CASSFGGERVDGYTF. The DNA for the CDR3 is TGTGCCAGCAGCTTCGGAGGGGAGAGGGTGGATGGCTACACCTTC.

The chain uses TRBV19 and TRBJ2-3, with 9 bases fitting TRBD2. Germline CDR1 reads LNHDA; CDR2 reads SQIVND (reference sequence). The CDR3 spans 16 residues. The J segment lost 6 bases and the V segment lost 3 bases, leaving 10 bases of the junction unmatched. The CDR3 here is CASSIGSGSALDTQYF. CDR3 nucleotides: TGTGCCAGTAGTATCGGTAGCGGGAGTGCGTTGGATACGCAGTATTTT. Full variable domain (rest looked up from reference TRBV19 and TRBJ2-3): DGGITQSPKYLFRKEGQNVTLSCEQNLNHDAMYWYRQDPGQGLRLIYYSQIVNDFQKGDIAEGYSVSREKKESFPLTVTSAQKNPTAFYLCASSIGSGSALDTQYFGPGTRLTVL.

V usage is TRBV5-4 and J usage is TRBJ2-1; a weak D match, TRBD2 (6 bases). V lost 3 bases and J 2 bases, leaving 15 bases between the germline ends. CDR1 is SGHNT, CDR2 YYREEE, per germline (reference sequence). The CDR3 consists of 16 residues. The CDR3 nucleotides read TGTGCCAGCAGCTCTTACGGGACTTACACCTACAATGAGCAGTTCTTC. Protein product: CASSSYGTYTYNEQFF.

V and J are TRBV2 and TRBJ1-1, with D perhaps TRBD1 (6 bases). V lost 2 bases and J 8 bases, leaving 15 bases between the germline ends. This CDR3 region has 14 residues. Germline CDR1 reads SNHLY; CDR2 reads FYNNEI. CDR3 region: CASSERGRAREAFF. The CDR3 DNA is TGTGCCAGCAGTGAAAGGGGGAGGGCACGAGAAGCTTTCTTT. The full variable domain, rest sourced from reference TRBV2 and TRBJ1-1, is EPEVTQTPSHQVTQMGQEVILRCVPISNHLYFYWYRQILGQKVEFLVSFYNNEISEKSEIFDDQFSVERPDGSNFTLKIRSTKLEDSAMYFCASSERGRAREAFFGQGTRLTVV.

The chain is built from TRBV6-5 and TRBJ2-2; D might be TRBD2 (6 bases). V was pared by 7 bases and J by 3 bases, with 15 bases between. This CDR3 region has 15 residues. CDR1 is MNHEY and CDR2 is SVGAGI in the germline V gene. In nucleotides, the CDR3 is TGTGCCAGCACTCCCCGGGGGACCTACACCGGGGAGCTGTTTTTT. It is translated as CASTPRGTYTGELFF.

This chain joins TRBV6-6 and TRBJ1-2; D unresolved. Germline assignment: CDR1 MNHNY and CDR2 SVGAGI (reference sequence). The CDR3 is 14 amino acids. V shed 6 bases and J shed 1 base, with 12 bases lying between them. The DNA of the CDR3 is TGTGCCAGCAGCCCCCGAACTAGTAACTATGGCTACACCTTC. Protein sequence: CASSPRTSNYGYTF.

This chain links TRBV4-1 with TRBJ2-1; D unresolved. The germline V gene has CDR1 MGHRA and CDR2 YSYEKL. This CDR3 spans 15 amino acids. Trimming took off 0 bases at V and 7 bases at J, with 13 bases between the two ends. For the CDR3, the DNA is TGCGCCAGCAGCCAAGAAGGCTTGACGGGTAATGAGCAGTTCTTC. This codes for CASSQEGLTGNEQFF.

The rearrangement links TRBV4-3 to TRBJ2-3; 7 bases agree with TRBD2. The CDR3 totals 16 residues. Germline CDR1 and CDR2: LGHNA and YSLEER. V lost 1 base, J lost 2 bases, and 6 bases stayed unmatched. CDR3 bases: TGCGCCAGCAGCCAAGTTTTCGGGGGGACCACAGATACGCAGTATTTT. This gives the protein CASSQVFGGTTDTQYF.

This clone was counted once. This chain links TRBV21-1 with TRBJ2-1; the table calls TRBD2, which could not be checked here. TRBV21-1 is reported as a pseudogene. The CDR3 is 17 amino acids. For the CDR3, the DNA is TGTGCCAGCAGCGCCCCAACTAGCGGGGGTTCCTACAATGAGCAGTTCTTC. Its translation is CASSAPTSGGSYNEQFF.

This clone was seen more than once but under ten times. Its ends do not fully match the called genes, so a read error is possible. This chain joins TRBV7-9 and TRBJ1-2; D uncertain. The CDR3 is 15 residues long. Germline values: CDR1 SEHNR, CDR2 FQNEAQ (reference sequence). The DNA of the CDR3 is TGTTCCAGCAGCTTAGTGGAGGGAGCGAACTATGGCTACACCTTC. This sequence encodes CSSSLVEGANYGYTF.

CDR3 amino acids: CASSLDAGANSPLHF. In DNA, the CDR3 is TGCGCCAGCAGCTTGGACGCAGGGGCAAATTCACCCCTCCACTTT. The chain combines TRBV5-1 with TRBJ1-6, with D maybe TRBD1 (6 bases). From germline, CDR1 is SGHRS and CDR2 YFSETQ. Trimming removed 0 bases from V and 7 bases from J, with 11 bases in between. This CDR3 comprises 15 residues.